A single sample gave rise to the 12 T cell receptor beta chains below, sequenced in a study of T cells in Graves' hyperthyroidism and ophthalmopathy. Amplified TCR beta CDR3 regions derived from RNA transcripts. Primed by the HTBI set, a first-round RT-PCR was run on the TCR CDR3. TCRdb re-analysed the multiplex PCR reads in MiXCR, keeping a single row per CDR3 protein. This repertoire shows roughly 720,000 distinct CDR3 sequences, 15% to 20% found once; its top ten account for 15% to 19%. Input material: blood. The receptor source for this set is a man in his fifties or sixties with Graves' hyperthyroidism.

This clonotype was seen at least ten times. The V gene is TRBV2, the J gene TRBJ2-1; D tentatively fits TRBD1 or TRBD2 (5 bases each). Germline V gene data show CDR1 as SNHLY and CDR2 as FYNNEI. The CDR3 has 17 residues. The V end lost 2 bases, the J end lost 2 bases, and 16 bases lay between the germline ends. The CDR3 DNA follows: TGTGCCAGCAGTGAACGGGGCCGACTTGTCCCCTACAATGAGCAGTTCTTC. Translation: CASSERGRLVPYNEQFF.

The chain employs TRBV10-3 and TRBJ2-1; D possibly corresponds to TRBD1 (5 bases). This CDR3 is built from 15 residues. Germline values: CDR1 ENHRY, CDR2 SYGVKD. V lost 6 bases, J lost 3 bases, and 15 bases lay in between. The CDR3 DNA reads as TGTGCCATCAGCGCTACAGGAGACCTCTACAATGAGCAGTTCTTC. Protein sequence: CAISATGDLYNEQFF.

This clonotype has just a few counts. V gene TRBV28 combines with J gene TRBJ2-7, with D hard to call. The V gene lost 6 bases and the J gene lost 7 bases, with 13 bases spanning the gap. The CDR3 sequence is 12 residues long. In germline, CDR1 is MDHEN, CDR2 SYDVKM. CDR3 nucleotide sequence: TGTGCCAGCAGAGGGCCCCTGGGGGAGCAGTACTTC. Translated: CASRGPLGEQYF.

The chain employs TRBV18 and TRBJ2-3, with 12 bases that match TRBD2. This CDR3 is 17 amino acids long. V lost 5 bases to trimming and J lost 3 bases; unmatched junction nucleotides: 9. CDR1 is KGHSH and CDR2 is LQKENI in the germline V gene. The CDR3 DNA reads as TGTGCCAGCTCAGCCGCCCTAGCGGGAGGGCCAACAGATACGCAGTATTTT. It specifies CASSAALAGGPTDTQYF.

This clonotype appeared a few times. This chain joins TRBV30 and TRBJ2-5; D call uncertain. The V gene's germline CDR1 is GTSNPN and CDR2 SVGIG (reference sequence). The CDR3 totals 11 residues. Trimming took off 2 bases at V and 4 bases at J, with 5 bases between the two ends. In nucleotides, the CDR3 is TGTGCCTGGAGTCGAGGAGAGACCCAGTACTTC. Amino acid sequence: CAWSRGETQYF.

This clonotype appeared a few times. The chain employs TRBV5-1 and TRBJ2-7; no firm D call. The CDR3 is made up of 14 amino acids. Looked up from germline, CDR1 is SGHRS and CDR2 is YFSETQ. V was shortened by 1 base and J by 0 bases, with 8 bases between the two germline ends. The CDR3 is CASSLSLVSYEQYF. The CDR3 coding sequence is TGCGCCAGCAGCTTGAGTCTGGTCTCCTACGAGCAGTACTTC.

This clonotype was counted only a few times. The V call is TRBV18, the J call TRBJ2-7, with 11 nucleotides matching TRBD1. Losses at the gene ends were 5 bases for V and 4 bases for J; bases not matched to a gene: 7. Germline V gene lookup returns CDR1 KGHSH and CDR2 LQKENI. This CDR3 comprises 15 residues. The CDR3 reads CASSMGQGVLYEQYF. The CDR3, as DNA: TGTGCCAGCTCAATGGGACAGGGGGTCCTATACGAGCAGTACTTC.

This clonotype came up many times. The chain carries TRBV6-6 and TRBJ2-7; D may be TRBD1 (6 bases). In germline, CDR1 is MNHNY, CDR2 SVGAGI (reference sequence). The CDR3 consists of 16 residues. Trimming stripped 0 bases from V and 4 bases from J, with 16 bases between. CDR3 sequence (DNA): TGTGCCAGCAGTTACTCCTATAATGGACAGCTTTACGAGCAGTACTTC. It specifies CASSYSYNGQLYEQYF.

In its sample, this clonotype was seen many times. This rearrangement joins TRBV19 to TRBJ2-1; 8 bases align to TRBD1. V was clipped by 4 bases and J by 8 bases; unmatched bases: 4. The CDR3 is 13 residues long. Germline values: CDR1 LNHDA, CDR2 SQIVND (reference sequence). Here the CDR3 reads CASSRTGMDEQFF. In DNA form, the CDR3 reads TGTGCCAGTAGTAGGACAGGGATGGATGAGCAGTTCTTC.

In this sample, this clonotype turned up a few times. Sequence at one end of the junction differs from germline and may be a read error. The gene calls are TRBV13 and TRBJ1-2; TRBD1 agrees at 7 bases. The length of the CDR3 is 14 residues. Per the germline V gene, CDR1 is PRHDT and CDR2 is FYEKMQ (reference sequence). The CDR3 sequence is CASSFTSGGHGCTF. In nucleotides, the CDR3 is TGTGCCAGCAGCTTCACCTCAGGGGGTCATGGCTGCACCTTC.

The chain has TRBV27 and TRBJ2-7; 7 nucleotides agree with TRBD1. The germline V gene encodes CDR1 MNHEY and CDR2 SMNVEV (reference sequence). The V segment lost 10 bases and the J segment 0 bases; nucleotides outside the gene matches: 12. The CDR3 extends over 15 amino acids. In DNA, the CDR3 is TGTGCCACCCGACGGGCCGGGACAGACTCCTACGAGCAGTACTTC. Its protein is CATRRAGTDSYEQYF.

About this clonotype: Since a much larger clone is just one base distant, this may be a read error. Here the CDR3 reads CAGSPGLAGVLTGELFF. In nucleotides, the CDR3 is TGTGCCGGCAGTCCTGGACTAGCGGGAGTTTTGACCGGGGAGCTGTTTTTT. The V gene is TRBV6-2 or TRBV6-3, the J gene TRBJ2-2; 13 bases align to TRBD2. The CDR3 covers 17 residues. Germline V CDR1 and CDR2: MNHEY, SVGEGT.